These 20 T cell receptor beta chains share one sample of origin, sequenced in a study of blood T cells in healthy people across ages. Alongside a J-beta primer mix, a sample-barcoded 5' primer served in a second PCR lasting roughly 6 to 11 cycles. TCRdb re-called the 5' RACE reads with MiXCR, one entry per CDR3 protein. The repertoire holds hundreds of thousands of distinct CDR3 sequences, with more than 40% as singletons. Sequenced: blood. These receptors were taken from a man aged 55 to 69 in good health.

This clonotype has a handful of counts. This rearrangement joins TRBV18 to TRBJ2-7; D uncertain. V shed 2 bases and J shed 0 bases, with 8 bases lying between them. Germline values: CDR1 KGHSH, CDR2 LQKENI. This CDR3 has 14 amino acids. The CDR3: CASSPNYSSYEQYF. The CDR3 DNA is TGTGCCAGCTCACCAAACTACAGCTCCTACGAGCAGTACTTC.

In this sample, this clonotype turned up a few times. This rearrangement joins TRBV29-1 to TRBJ2-1; unclear D gene. Germline assignment: CDR1 SQVTM and CDR2 ANQGSEA. V lost 7 bases and J 5 bases, leaving 15 bases between the germline ends. This CDR3 spans 13 amino acids. This chain's CDR3 is CSEGRRIHNEQFF. The CDR3 DNA reads TGCAGCGAGGGAAGACGGATCCACAATGAGCAGTTCTTC.

V usage is TRBV5-1 and J usage is TRBJ2-7; D perhaps matches TRBD2 (6 bases). Trimming shortened V by 4 bases and J by 2 bases, and 16 bases separated the two germline ends. This CDR3 spans 15 amino acids. Germline lookup yields CDR1 SGHRS and CDR2 YFSETQ. The CDR3 protein is CASSRFAGTTYEQYF. DNA of the CDR3: TGCGCCAGCAGCCGGTTCGCGGGGACGACCTACGAGCAGTACTTC.

This sequence joins TRBV3-1 and TRBJ2-5; no firm D call. Germline CDR1 is LGHDT and CDR2 is YNNKEL (reference sequence). This CDR3 has 16 residues. Trimming stripped 4 bases from V and 4 bases from J, with 19 bases between. DNA for the CDR3: TGTGCCAGCAGCCCCGAGGTGGGTGGAGCGCGAGAGACCCAGTACTTC. Its translation: CASSPEVGGARETQYF.

The chain joins TRBV28 to TRBJ2-3; 13 nucleotides agree with TRBD2. The ends lost 5 bases at V and 3 bases at J; junction bases unmatched: 8. The germline V gene has CDR1 MDHEN and CDR2 SYDVKM. This CDR3 comprises 17 residues. CDR3 loop: CASSRSGTSGDTDTQYF. As DNA, the CDR3 is TGTGCCAGCAGTAGATCCGGGACTAGCGGGGATACAGATACGCAGTATTTT. Full variable domain (outside the CDR3, taken from reference TRBV28 and TRBJ2-3): DVKVTQSSRYLVKRTGEKVFLECVQDMDHENMFWYRQDPGLGLRLIYFSYDVKMKEKGDIPEGYSVSREKKERFSLILESASTNQTSMYLCASSRSGTSGDTDTQYFGPGTRLTVL.

This clonotype was detected only once. The chain couples TRBV7-8 to TRBJ2-3; D is uncertain. Trimming took 3 bases from V and 4 from J, leaving 17 bases between them. Germline V lookup: CDR1 SGHVS, CDR2 FQNEAQ. This CDR3 comprises 16 residues. This CDR3 is CASSFLSLPAADTQYF. The CDR3 region has the DNA TGTGCCAGCAGCTTTTTGTCCCTACCAGCAGCAGATACGCAGTATTTT.

The sample holds a few counts of this clonotype. The chain uses TRBV15 and TRBJ2-6; TRBD1 aligns across 7 bases. J gave up 9 bases and V 0 bases, and 14 bases lay outside the gene matches. The germline CDR1 and CDR2 sequences are LNHNV and YYDKDF (reference sequence). This CDR3 has 18 residues. The CDR3 nucleotides read TGTGCCACCAGCAGAGATATCGGGACAGCGAGCCGGATCAACGTCCTGACTTTC. This codes for CATSRDIGTASRINVLTF.

A few counts support this clonotype. This sequence may be a read error, since a much larger clone differs from it by one base. V is TRBV6-2 or TRBV6-3 and J is TRBJ2-1; D is possibly TRBD1 (6 bases). Germline CDR1 and CDR2: MNHEY and SVGEGT. Trimming stripped 2 bases from V and 2 bases from J, with 13 bases between. The length of the CDR3 is 16 residues. CDR3 DNA sequence: TGTGCCAGCAGTTACGCTGGGGGCCCTCCCTACAATGAGCAGTTCTTC. Its protein product is CASSYAGGPPYNEQFF.

The table lists this clonotype with a few counts. The CDR3 loop reads CASSERHLNQPQHF. CDR3 DNA sequence: TGTGCCAGCAGTGAGAGACACCTTAATCAGCCCCAGCATTTT. The chain combines TRBV6-1 with TRBJ1-5; D call uncertain. The CDR3 is 14 residues long. V was trimmed by 3 bases and J by 4 bases, leaving 10 bases between them. Germline-derived CDR1 and CDR2 are MNHNS and SASEGT.

This clonotype was counted once. V usage is TRBV9 and J usage is TRBJ2-7; D is possibly TRBD2 (6 bases). The CDR3 is 15 residues long. Germline CDR1 reads SGDLS; CDR2 reads YYNGEE. V dropped 0 bases and J dropped 7 bases, with 17 bases sitting between them. CDR3 sequence reads: CASSVGSGNYNEQYF. The CDR3 DNA sequence: TGTGCCAGCAGCGTAGGTAGCGGCAATTACAATGAGCAGTACTTC. Supplemented by reference TRBV9 and TRBJ2-7, the full variable domain reads DSGVTQTPKHLITATGQRVTLRCSPRSGDLSVYWYQQSLDQGLQFLIQYYNGEERAKGNILERFSAQQFPDLHSELNLSSLELGDSALYFCASSVGSGNYNEQYFGPGTRLTVT.

The rearrangement links TRBV20-1 to TRBJ2-7, with D possibly being TRBD1 (6 bases). The V end lost 5 bases, the J end lost 1 base, and 15 bases lay between the germline ends. The length of the CDR3 is 14 residues. Germline V CDR1 and CDR2: DFQATT, SNEGSKA (reference sequence). CDR3 in amino acids: CSAPDSRRSYEQYF. CDR3 in DNA: TGCAGTGCTCCGGACAGTCGCCGTTCCTACGAGCAGTACTTC.

This clonotype appeared many times. This chain joins TRBV5-1 and TRBJ2-7; D might be TRBD1 (5 bases). Germline CDR1 SGHRS, CDR2 YFSETQ. V was shortened by 5 bases and J by 6 bases, with 15 bases between the two germline ends. The CDR3 runs 13 residues. CDR3 bases: TGCGCCAGCAGGGAAGGGCCAACAGGCGAGCAGTACTTC. It translates to CASREGPTGEQYF.

This chain links TRBV9 with TRBJ1-2; D call uncertain. The CDR3 runs 15 residues. The ends were cut back, 0 bases at V and 3 bases at J, with 12 bases in the middle. From germline, CDR1 is SGDLS and CDR2 YYNGEE. CDR3 in amino acids: CASSVAALAHYGYTF. The DNA of the CDR3 is TGTGCCAGCAGCGTAGCTGCCCTCGCCCACTATGGCTACACCTTC.

The chain combines TRBV12-3 or TRBV12-4 with TRBJ1-5; D is unclear. The CDR3 has 14 residues. The V and J ends lost 3 bases and 3 bases respectively, with 9 bases between them. In DNA form, the CDR3 reads TGTGCCAGCAGTTTCGGGGTGAACAATCAGCCCCAGCATTTT. Amino acid sequence: CASSFGVNNQPQHF.

This clonotype was seen a handful of times. The chain combines TRBV28 with TRBJ1-5; 8 bases line up with TRBD1. The CDR3 has 14 residues. V gave up 5 bases and J gave up 6 bases; unmatched junction bases: 6. The germline V gene has CDR1 MDHEN and CDR2 SYDVKM. CDR3 sequence reads: CASSTGQGSQPQHF. CDR3 DNA: TGTGCCAGCAGTACCGGACAGGGAAGTCAGCCCCAGCATTTT.

The chain recombines TRBV6-2 or TRBV6-3 with TRBJ1-6; 7 bases are shared with TRBD1. Germline V lookup: CDR1 MNHEY, CDR2 SVGEGT. V shed 6 bases, J shed 8 bases, and the junction held 10 bases outside the gene matches. The CDR3 runs to 15 residues. CDR3 in DNA: TGTGCCAGCAGCCCTACCGACAGGGTTGATTCACCCCTCCACTTT. The encoded protein is CASSPTDRVDSPLHF.

This CDR3 is CASSRGQGVRETQYF. The CDR3 nucleotides read TGCGCCAGCAGCAGGGGGCAGGGAGTAAGAGAGACCCAGTACTTC. The J gene is TRBJ2-5, the V gene TRBV5-1; 7 bases match TRBD1. J gave up 4 bases and V 4 bases, and 10 bases lay outside the gene matches. The CDR3 contains 15 residues. The germline gives CDR1 SGHRS, CDR2 YFSETQ.

This clonotype turned up a few times. The chain combines TRBV20-1 with TRBJ1-6; perhaps TRBD1 as D (6 bases). Germline V gene sequence: CDR1 DFQATT, CDR2 SNEGSKA (reference sequence). Trimming took 0 bases from V and 6 from J, leaving 15 bases between them. The CDR3 totals 16 residues. CDR3 sequence: CSARDAGTRVNSPLHF. For the CDR3, the DNA is TGCAGTGCTAGAGATGCCGGGACACGAGTTAATTCACCCCTCCACTTT.

This clonotype was found a few times. The chain combines TRBV7-2 with TRBJ2-7; 7 nucleotides align to TRBD1. The V gene's germline CDR1 is SGHTA and CDR2 FQGNSA. Germline trimming cut 1 base from V and 0 bases from J; bases unmatched to any gene: 3. This CDR3 region has 15 residues. In DNA form, the CDR3 reads TGTGCCAGCAGCTTAGAACAGGGGAGCTCCTACGAGCAGTACTTC. Protein sequence: CASSLEQGSSYEQYF.

This clonotype was found once. The chain couples TRBV6-2 or TRBV6-3 to TRBJ1-5, with a weak D call TRBD1 (6 bases). This CDR3 spans 18 amino acids. V lost 6 bases and J lost 2, with 23 bases in between. CDR1 is MNHEY, CDR2 SVGEGT, per germline. Here the CDR3 reads CASSIRDTEIVGNQPQHF. The CDR3 DNA reads TGTGCCAGCAGCATCCGGGACACCGAAATTGTGGGCAATCAGCCCCAGCATTTT.